The subject of this entry is one T cell receptor beta chain. The sample is drawn from a study of blood T cell repertoires in COVID-19. TCRdb's table, derived via immunoSEQ multiplex PCR, lists solely in-frame clones and lacks some. The repertoire holds about 230,000 clones, with 65% to 90% as singletons. The CDR3 contains 15 residues. Germline V gives CDR1 KGHSH, CDR2 LQKENI. V gave up 1 base and J gave up 4 bases; unmatched junction bases: 4. What was sequenced was peripheral blood. This chain links TRBV18 with TRBJ2-7; the match to TRBD2 covers 10 bases. This TCR came from a man aged 50-60 years with COVID-19, enrolled during active disease. The chain's CDR3 is CASSPRPSGGYEQYF. As DNA, the CDR3 is TGTGCCAGCTCACCACGTCCTAGCGGGGGTTACGAGCAGTACTTC.